The clone carrying this T cell receptor beta chain was seen many times. Tagging with unique molecular identifiers was a feature of the TCR beta cDNA libraries. TCRdb recomputed calls from the PCR reads with MiXCR, one row per CDR3 protein. The table includes 400,000 to 500,000 distinct CDR3 sequences, about 40% detected once. This sample is drawn from a study of post-analysis software for immune sequencing data. The TCR originated in a girl under 10 years old with multiple sclerosis. The specimen was blood.

CDR3: CASSFSSQETQYF. As DNA, the CDR3 is TGCGCCAGCAGCTTCAGTTCCCAAGAGACCCAGTACTTC. The rearrangement uses TRBV10-1 and TRBJ2-5, with D uncertain. The length of the CDR3 is 13 residues. V was clipped by 6 bases and J by 1 base, with 9 bases between them. Germline-derived CDR1 and CDR2 are WNHNN and SYGVQD (reference sequence).